The 26 T cell receptor beta chains presented below share a single source sample, sequenced in a study. TCRdb reprocessed the 5' RACE reads via MiXCR and lists one record per CDR3 protein. The sample holds tens of thousands of distinct CDR3 sequences, approximately 19% seen once. The sample was naive CD4+ T cells sorted from a lymph node. Regarding subset: naive CD4+ T cells, CD4+CD45RA+CD25-. These receptor sequences come from a female donor with breast cancer.

This clonotype was seen a few times. A read error may be the cause here, since a much bigger clone is one base away. This chain links TRBV7-6 with TRBJ1-5; D not resolved. Trimming stripped 2 bases from V and 5 bases from J, with 13 bases between. The CDR3 has 15 amino acids. Germline lookup yields CDR1 SGHVS and CDR2 FNYEAQ. The CDR3 DNA reads TGTGCCAGCAGCTTAATGGCGGAGAGCCATCAGCCCCAGCATTTT. The encoded protein is CASSLMAESHQPQHF.

This clonotype was seen only once. A much larger clonotype is one base distant, so this may be a read error. This chain joins TRBV4-2 and TRBJ2-4; D not resolved. The germline V and J ends were trimmed by 0 bases and 5 bases, with 11 bases remaining between them. Germline-derived CDR1 and CDR2 are LGHNA and YNFKEQ. CDR3 size: 15 residues. The CDR3 loop reads CASSQDRLGQNIQYF. CDR3 sequence (DNA): TGTGCCAGCAGCCAAGACAGGCTTGGGCAAAACATTCAGTACTTC.

This clonotype was found many times. The rearrangement links TRBV27 to TRBJ1-1; D not certain. The V gene lost 6 bases and the J gene lost 1 base, with 9 bases spanning the gap. Germline values: CDR1 MNHEY, CDR2 SMNVEV (reference sequence). The CDR3 loop spans 13 amino acids. CDR3: CASSSGWNTEAFF. CDR3 DNA: TGTGCCAGCAGCTCTGGGTGGAACACTGAAGCTTTCTTT.

This chain links TRBV6-2 or TRBV6-3 with TRBJ2-7; 7 positions agree with TRBD1. V dropped 5 bases and J dropped 2; count of bases not matched to a gene: 9. This CDR3 spans 15 amino acids. Germline loops: CDR1 MNHEY, CDR2 SVGEGT. The DNA of the CDR3 is TGTGCCAGCAGTCGGGCAGGGGGACGTACCTACGAGCAGTACTTC. It specifies CASSRAGGRTYEQYF.

Ten or more counts support this clonotype. The chain uses TRBV5-1 and TRBJ2-2, with D perhaps matching TRBD1 (6 bases). This CDR3 has 13 amino acids. V gave up 4 bases and J gave up 9 bases, with 13 bases separating them. Germline V gene sequence: CDR1 SGHRS, CDR2 YFSETQ. The CDR3 DNA reads TGCGCCAGCAGCACGCCGGACAGTCGGGAGCTGTTTTTT. It specifies CASSTPDSRELFF.

In this sample, this clonotype turned up a few times. The gene calls are TRBV7-2 and TRBJ1-5, with D hard to call. The ends were cut back, 1 base at V and 6 bases at J, with 10 bases in the middle. CDR3 length: 14 residues. Looked up from germline, CDR1 is SGHTA and CDR2 is FQGNSA. The CDR3 loop is CASSLEAWGQPQHF. The CDR3 bases are TGTGCCAGCAGCTTAGAGGCTTGGGGTCAGCCCCAGCATTTT.

This chain joins TRBV3-1 and TRBJ1-5; no firm D call. The V gene's germline CDR1 is LGHDT and CDR2 YNNKEL (reference sequence). The CDR3 is 14 amino acids. Trimming left V 0 bases short and J 4 bases short, with 7 bases between. CDR3 residues: CASSQDGRNQPQHF. The CDR3 coding sequence is TGTGCCAGCAGCCAAGACGGAAGGAATCAGCCCCAGCATTTT. Full variable domain (rest looked up from reference TRBV3-1 and TRBJ1-5): DTAVSQTPKYLVTQMGNDKSIKCEQNLGHDTMYWYKQDSKKFLKIMFSYNNKELIINETVPNRFSPKSPDKAHLNLHINSLELGDSAVYFCASSQDGRNQPQHFGDGTRLSIL.

This clonotype was counted a few times. The rearrangement joins TRBV4-1 to TRBJ1-3; D gene uncertain. CDR3 size: 14 residues. V was cut by 4 bases and J by 6 bases, with 13 bases left in between. The V gene's germline CDR1 is MGHRA and CDR2 YSYEKL. The CDR3 DNA reads TGCGCCAGCAGCCCATCTAGGCCGGAAAACACCATATATTTT. It specifies CASSPSRPENTIYF.

This clonotype was picked up a small number of times. V gene TRBV7-2 combines with J gene TRBJ2-5, with 15 positions matching TRBD2. This CDR3 region has 15 residues. Looked up from germline, CDR1 is SGHTA and CDR2 is FQGNSA. With 5 bases clipped from V and 5 bases from J, the junction kept 3 bases outside the gene matches. The CDR3 protein is CASSGTSGRWETQYF. CDR3 coding DNA: TGTGCCAGCAGCGGGACTAGCGGGAGGTGGGAGACCCAGTACTTC.

This clonotype was seen more than once but under ten times. The rearrangement uses TRBV20-1 and TRBJ2-7, with 7 bases matching TRBD2. This CDR3 is 16 amino acids long. From germline, CDR1 is DFQATT and CDR2 SNEGSKA (reference sequence). V gave up 6 bases and J gave up 3 bases; unmatched junction bases: 17. The chain's CDR3 is CSAVLWGGSRDYEQYF. DNA for the CDR3: TGCAGTGCCGTATTATGGGGCGGGAGTAGGGACTACGAGCAGTACTTC.

This clonotype was found many times. The chain combines TRBV7-8 with TRBJ1-1; TRBD1 matches at 7 bases. The CDR3 covers 17 residues. The J segment lost 7 bases and the V segment lost 0 bases, leaving 14 bases of the junction unmatched. CDR1 and CDR2 from the germline V gene are SGHVS and FQNEAQ. The CDR3 is CASSLAPTGASRGEAFF. The DNA for the CDR3 is TGTGCCAGCAGCTTAGCGCCCACAGGGGCTTCGCGAGGTGAAGCTTTCTTT.

J is TRBJ1-1 and V is TRBV6-2 or TRBV6-3, with 12 bases lining up with TRBD1. The CDR3 extends over 17 amino acids. Germline trimming cut 8 bases from V and 4 bases from J; bases unmatched to any gene: 14. Germline V gene lookup returns CDR1 MNHEY and CDR2 SVGEGT. CDR3 residues: CASRKGGTGGRSTEAFF. The CDR3 coding sequence is TGTGCCAGCCGTAAGGGGGGGACAGGGGGCCGGAGCACTGAAGCTTTCTTT.

This clonotype has a handful of counts. For the CDR3, the DNA is TGTGCCAGCAGTGAAGAAGGGGTAGGGGATCAGCCCCAGCATTTT. Protein sequence: CASSEEGVGDQPQHF. V gene TRBV25-1 combines with J gene TRBJ1-5; a possible D gene is TRBD1 (5 bases). The CDR3 contains 15 residues. The germline V gene has CDR1 MGHDK and CDR2 SYGVNS. V gave up 2 bases and J gave up 5 bases, with 13 bases separating them.

This clonotype was seen a single time. This chain connects TRBV7-9 to TRBJ2-4; D is unresolved. CDR3 length: 16 amino acids. Germline CDR1 reads SEHNR; CDR2 reads FQNEAQ (reference sequence). With 4 bases removed from V and 0 bases from J, the gap between germline ends came to 13 bases. The CDR3 DNA is TGTGCCAGCAGCTGGGTGGCCGGTCTAGCCAAAAACATTCAGTACTTC. It is translated as CASSWVAGLAKNIQYF.

This clonotype was observed at least ten times. V and J are TRBV20-1 and TRBJ1-5; D is perhaps TRBD1 (5 bases). Germline V CDR1 and CDR2: DFQATT, SNEGSKA (reference sequence). The CDR3 is made up of 11 amino acids. The ends were cut back, 3 bases at V and 6 bases at J, with 6 bases in the middle. The CDR3 is CSASGAQPQHF. CDR3 DNA: TGCAGTGCTAGCGGGGCTCAGCCCCAGCATTTT.

This clonotype was detected many times. The chain employs TRBV6-1 and TRBJ1-1, with no clear D. Germline values: CDR1 MNHNS, CDR2 SASEGT. CDR3 length: 13 residues. V shed 7 bases and J shed 6 bases, with 15 bases lying between them. For the CDR3, the DNA is TGTGCCAGCACCAAAACTAGGGCCGCTGAAGCTTTCTTT. Translation gives CASTKTRAAEAFF.

By share, this clonotype ranks as medium-sized. The chain recombines TRBV6-5 with TRBJ2-2; D gene unclear. V lost 5 bases to trimming and J lost 4 bases, with 14 bases between them. The V gene's germline CDR1 is MNHEY and CDR2 SVGAGI. The CDR3 has 15 amino acids. The CDR3 here is CASSTRTRSTGELFF. The CDR3 region has the DNA TGTGCCAGCAGTACTCGGACCCGGTCCACCGGGGAGCTGTTTTTT.

Remarks on this clonotype: It may be a read error: a sequence one base away is much more abundant. V usage is TRBV29-1 and J usage is TRBJ2-1; no firm D call. The CDR3 runs 16 residues. CDR1 is SQVTM, CDR2 ANQGSEA, per germline. CDR3 sequence (DNA): TGCAGCGTCTCCGTCCACCTTCGTGACTCCTACAATGAGCGGTTCTTC. Protein: CSVSVHLRDSYNERFF.

This clonotype showed up just a few times. This sequence joins TRBV6-5 and TRBJ1-1; the D gene is possibly TRBD1 (6 bases). V lost 2 bases and J 0 bases, leaving 7 bases between the germline ends. CDR1 and CDR2 from the germline V gene are MNHEY and SVGAGI. This CDR3 has 14 residues. The CDR3 here is CASSYQGLNTEAFF. CDR3 bases: TGTGCCAGCAGTTACCAGGGGCTGAACACTGAAGCTTTCTTT.

The V and J genes are TRBV7-9 and TRBJ2-7, with D hard to call. The germline V and J ends were trimmed by 4 bases and 6 bases, with 7 bases remaining between them. The CDR3 is made up of 11 amino acids. The germline CDR1 and CDR2 sequences are SEHNR and FQNEAQ (reference sequence). The CDR3 sequence: CASSSESEQYF. The CDR3, as DNA: TGTGCCAGCAGCTCTGAAAGCGAGCAGTACTTC.

This clonotype was detected only a few times. The rearrangement links TRBV5-1 to TRBJ1-1, with D perhaps matching TRBD1 (5 bases). The CDR3 is 14 amino acids. CDR1 is SGHRS, CDR2 YFSETQ, per germline. V was pared by 3 bases and J by 6 bases, with 15 bases between. CDR3 sequence (DNA): TGCGCCAGCAGCTCGGGGACGTCCGGGGCTGAAGCTTTCTTT. Its translation is CASSSGTSGAEAFF. The whole variable domain, filled in from reference TRBV5-1 and TRBJ1-1, reads KAGVTQTPRYLIKTRGQQVTLSCSPISGHRSVSWYQQTPGQGLQFLFEYFSETQRNKGNFPGRFSGRQFSNSRSEMNVSTLELGDSALYLCASSSGTSGAEAFFGQGTRLTVV.

The chain employs TRBV6-1 and TRBJ1-1; TRBD1 might be the D (5 bases). The CDR3 consists of 16 residues. The germline V gene has CDR1 MNHNS and CDR2 SASEGT. Trimming pared 0 bases from V and 3 bases from J, leaving 14 bases between. CDR3 region: CASSEARGRVYTEAFF. The CDR3 coding sequence is TGTGCCAGCAGTGAAGCGCGGGGGAGGGTTTACACTGAAGCTTTCTTT.

This clonotype was counted only a few times. The chain links TRBV5-1 to TRBJ2-7; D not certain. Germline values: CDR1 SGHRS, CDR2 YFSETQ. Trimming removed 2 bases at V and 0 bases at J, with 6 bases between. This CDR3 is 13 amino acids long. The CDR3: CASSFEGSYEQYF. CDR3 in DNA: TGCGCCAGCAGCTTTGAAGGCTCCTACGAGCAGTACTTC.

This chain uses TRBV3-1 with TRBJ2-1; 9 nucleotides agree with TRBD2. Unmatched junction bases numbered 5, after V lost 1 base and J lost 1 base. This CDR3 contains 17 residues. Germline CDR1 reads LGHDT; CDR2 reads YNNKEL (reference sequence). The CDR3 coding sequence is TGTGCCAGCAGCCAAGCGAGGCGGGGGGGTTCCTACAATGAGCAGTTCTTC. Protein product: CASSQARRGGSYNEQFF.

As for this clonotype: One base away lies a much larger clone, so this may be a sequencing read error. The chain carries TRBV5-1 and TRBJ1-6; weak D call: TRBD1 (5 bases). There are 15 residues in the CDR3. CDR1 is SGHRS and CDR2 is YFSETQ in the germline V gene. The CDR3 region is CASGLGQWDNSPLHF. CDR3 DNA sequence: TGCGCCAGCGGCTTGGGGCAGTGGGATAATTCACCCCTCCACTTT.

The table lists this clonotype with a count of one. The chain is built from TRBV7-2 and TRBJ2-7; 8 bases align to TRBD1. This CDR3 contains 13 residues. Germline CDR1 is SGHTA and CDR2 is FQGNSA. Germline trimming cut 4 bases from V and 10 bases from J; bases unmatched to any gene: 9. CDR3 region: CASSSDRGNRQYF. The CDR3 region has the DNA TGTGCCAGCAGCTCCGACAGGGGAAACCGACAGTACTTC.